This record looks at one T cell receptor beta chain sequence and its context. These data originate in a study of blood T cell repertoires in COVID-19. The wider study: From the United States, Italy and Spain came samples of acute and convalescent COVID-19. T cells, B-cell-depleted T cells, or PBMCs supplied cDNA or gDNA.

Under the authors' procedure: Quantification of nucleated cells was approximated via reference gene primer amplification. Generated by immunoSEQ multiplex PCR, the TCRdb table keeps only in-frame clones and is missing some. V and J calls and clone size come straight from that table; D and trimming were deduced from the DNA. In the table there are 70,000 to 90,000 clones, 70% to 90% of which are singletons. J lost 3 bases, V lost 5 bases, and 13 bases had no gene match. Germline CDR1 is LNHDA and CDR2 is SQIVND (reference sequence). The CDR3 length is 16 residues. The sequencing input was peripheral blood. V gene TRBV19 combines with J gene TRBJ2-7, with 7 bases lining up with TRBD1. The sequence derives from a woman older than 75 with acute or convalescent COVID-19. The CDR3 DNA follows: TGTGCCAGTAGTGTCTTGGGGCAGGGGGTAATCTACGAGCAGTACTTC. This codes for CASSVLGQGVIYEQYF.